This entry concerns a single T cell receptor (beta chain). Authors' analysis steps: Reference gene primer amplification gave estimated nucleated cell counts. Some clones are missing from TCRdb's copy, which holds only in-frame ones; the method was immunoSEQ multiplex PCR. Clone size and V and J calls were adopted from that table, with D and trimming inferred from the DNA. The table has around 250,000 clones, around 83% seen once. The V end was cut by 5 bases, the J end by 2 bases, with 13 bases between. The CDR3 runs 15 residues. CDR1 and CDR2 from the germline V gene are SGHVS and FQNEAQ. The record originates from a study of blood T cell repertoires in COVID-19. Study as a whole: Whether acute or convalescent, the COVID-19 samples came from the United States, Italy and Spain. T cells, B-cell-depleted T cells, or PBMCs provided the cDNA or gDNA that served as material.

Sequencing was carried out using peripheral blood. The chain recombines TRBV7-8 with TRBJ1-3; perhaps TRBD1 as D (6 bases). The TCR comes from a woman in her thirties or forties who had recovered from COVID-19. CDR3 nucleotides: TGTGCCAGCAGCCGCAGGGGAAGCCCTGGAAACACCATATATTTT. It codes for CASSRRGSPGNTIYF.